A single sample gave rise to the 26 T cell receptor beta chains below, sequenced in a study of cytomegalovirus exposure and HLA in healthy donors. The PCR employed 60 Vbeta primers together with 13 Jbeta primers. Some clones are missing from TCRdb's copy, which holds only in-frame ones; the method was immunoSEQ multiplex PCR. This table has about 190,000 clones, around 73% appearing once. Sequencing was performed on PBMCs. Receptors were obtained from a woman aged 30 to 39 in good health and CMV-seropositive.

This sequence joins TRBV6-5 and TRBJ1-2, with 9 bases identical to TRBD1. From germline, CDR1 is MNHEY and CDR2 SVGAGI. This CDR3 has 14 residues. With V trimmed by 6 bases and J by 3 bases, 5 bases remained unmatched. The CDR3 here is CASSRTGEHYGYTF. The DNA for the CDR3 is TGTGCCAGCAGCCGGACAGGGGAACACTATGGCTACACCTTC.

The CDR3 DNA is TGTGCCAGCAGCTTGACCAGGGGGGAAAAACTGTTTTTT. It yields the protein CASSLTRGEKLFF. The V gene is TRBV5-5, the J gene TRBJ1-4, with TRBD1 matching 7 bases. There are 13 residues in the CDR3. J lost 8 bases, V lost 1 base, and 2 bases had no gene match. Looked up from germline, CDR1 is SGHKS and CDR2 is YYEKEE (reference sequence). Complete variable domain (other parts from reference TRBV5-5 and TRBJ1-4): DAGVTQSPTHLIKTRGQQVTLRCSPISGHKSVSWYQQVLGQGPQFIFQYYEKEERGRGNFPDRFSARQFPNYSSELNVNALLLGDSALYLCASSLTRGEKLFFGSGTQLSVL.

CDR3 region: CASSGTGDVWEKLFF. CDR3 in DNA: TGTGCCAGCAGCGGAACAGGGGACGTCTGGGAAAAACTGTTTTTT. The V gene is TRBV7-9, the J gene TRBJ1-4, with TRBD1 matching over 7 bases. V shed 5 bases, J shed 8 bases, and the junction held 11 bases outside the gene matches. The CDR3 covers 15 residues. Germline V CDR1 and CDR2: SEHNR, FQNEAQ (reference sequence).

The CDR3 here is CASSEGQGGNEQFF. In nucleotides, the CDR3 is TGTGCCAGCAGCGAAGGACAGGGTGGCAATGAGCAGTTCTTC. The J gene is TRBJ2-1, the V gene TRBV9; 8 bases align to TRBD1. This CDR3 region has 14 residues. Per the germline V gene, CDR1 is SGDLS and CDR2 is YYNGEE. Trimming cost V 3 bases and J 6 bases; bases outside gene matches: 5.

Comments on this clone: Other DNA sequences in the same sample also yield this CDR3. This sequence joins TRBV18 and TRBJ2-7; the D gene is possibly TRBD1 (6 bases). Trimming shortened V by 2 bases and J by 5 bases, and 7 bases separated the two germline ends. Germline V CDR1 and CDR2: KGHSH, LQKENI. This CDR3 has 12 residues. CDR3 nucleotide sequence: TGTGCCAGCTCACCAGACAGGAACGAGCAGTACTTC. Its protein is CASSPDRNEQYF. The full variable domain, with the rest looked up from reference TRBV18 and TRBJ2-7, is NAGVMQNPRHLVRRRGQEARLRCSPMKGHSHVYWYRQLPEEGLKFMVYLQKENIIDESGMPKERFSAEFPKEGPSILRIQQVVRGDSAAYFCASSPDRNEQYFGPGTRLTVT.

The table lists this clone with a few counts. The chain recombines TRBV29-1 with TRBJ2-1; no reliable D call. Trimming took off 7 bases at V and 0 bases at J, with 16 bases between the two ends. Germline CDR1 is SQVTM and CDR2 is ANQGSEA. The CDR3 runs to 15 residues. This chain's CDR3 is CSADSPSSSYNEQFF. Written as DNA, the CDR3 is TGCAGCGCTGACTCGCCCTCCAGCTCCTACAATGAGCAGTTCTTC.

This clone appeared a single time. This chain links TRBV5-3 with TRBJ2-5, with 12 bases aligning to TRBD1. TRBV5-3 carries the ORF label, with uncertain function. CDR3 size: 18 residues. V was pared by 0 bases and J by 0 bases, with 6 bases of the junction left unmatched. CDR3 bases: TGTGCCAGAAGCTTGGAGGGAGGGACAGGGGGCAACCAAGAGACCCAGTACTTC. It specifies CARSLEGGTGGNQETQYF.

This sequence joins TRBV5-1 and TRBJ2-2, with 7 bases that match TRBD2. Germline CDR1 reads SGHRS; CDR2 reads YFSETQ. The V and J ends lost 5 bases and 2 bases, in that order; junction bases with no gene match: 6. This CDR3 is 15 amino acids long. CDR3 loop: CASRSGTINTGELFF. DNA for the CDR3: TGCGCCAGCAGGAGCGGGACTATAAACACCGGGGAGCTGTTTTTT.

This clone was counted a few times. The chain links TRBV6-6 to TRBJ2-2; 11 positions match TRBD1. V shed 6 bases, J shed 3 bases, and the junction held 6 bases outside the gene matches. Germline CDR1 is MNHNY and CDR2 is SVGAGI (reference sequence). This CDR3 spans 16 amino acids. DNA for the CDR3: TGTGCCAGCAGCCTACGGACAGGGGGCGACACCGGGGAGCTGTTTTTT. Translation gives CASSLRTGGDTGELFF.

This clone was counted between two and nine times. The V call is TRBV7-2, the J call TRBJ2-4; 9 positions match TRBD1. V shed 0 bases and J 3 bases; nucleotides not matched to a gene: 6. The CDR3 consists of 17 residues. Germline CDR1 SGHTA, CDR2 FQGNSA. CDR3 residues: CASSLATGGGSKNIQYF. DNA of the CDR3: TGTGCCAGCAGCTTAGCTACAGGGGGCGGTAGCAAAAACATTCAGTACTTC. The full variable domain, its missing parts supplied by reference TRBV7-2 and TRBJ2-4, is GAGVSQSPSNKVTEKGKDVELRCDPISGHTALYWYRQSLGQGLEFLIYFQGNSAPDKSGLPSDRFSAERTGGSVSTLTIQRTQQEDSAVYLCASSLATGGGSKNIQYFGAGTRLSVL.

This chain uses TRBV6-5 with TRBJ2-1, with D possibly being TRBD1 (5 bases). Trimming stripped 6 bases from V and 6 bases from J, with 12 bases between. In germline, CDR1 is MNHEY, CDR2 SVGAGI. This CDR3 contains 13 residues. CDR3 in amino acids: CASRGPLPNEQFF. For the CDR3, the DNA is TGTGCCAGCAGGGGGCCCCTCCCCAATGAGCAGTTCTTC.

This clone has more than one count but fewer than ten. The same CDR3 is also encoded by other DNA sequences in this sample. The V gene is TRBV15, the J gene TRBJ1-2; tentatively, D is TRBD1 (5 bases). Trimming shortened V by 0 bases and J by 6 bases, and 11 bases separated the two germline ends. CDR3 size: 14 residues. Germline V CDR1 and CDR2: LNHNV, YYDKDF (reference sequence). The CDR3 sequence is CATSRDRAGDGYTF. In DNA, the CDR3 is TGTGCCACCAGCAGAGACAGGGCTGGAGATGGCTACACCTTC.

V usage is TRBV6-5 and J usage is TRBJ1-2, with a weak D call TRBD1 (6 bases). The CDR3 runs to 13 residues. Trimming took 5 bases from V and 6 from J, leaving 13 bases between them. Germline V gene lookup returns CDR1 MNHEY and CDR2 SVGAGI. For the CDR3, the DNA is TGTGCCAGCAGTATAGGACAGTCAAATGGCTACACCTTC. Translated: CASSIGQSNGYTF.

This clone came up once. The chain has TRBV10-3 and TRBJ2-2; TRBD1 is a possible D gene (5 bases). The CDR3 spans 14 residues. V dropped 8 bases and J dropped 2 bases, with 12 bases sitting between them. The germline CDR1 and CDR2 sequences are ENHRY and SYGVKD. CDR3 nucleotide sequence: TGTGCCATCCCGAAGGGGAAAAACACCGGGGAGCTGTTTTTT. Translation gives CAIPKGKNTGELFF.

V and J are TRBV11-2 and TRBJ2-4; TRBD2 aligns across 8 bases. The CDR3 consists of 16 residues. V lost 5 bases and J lost 0; bases outside the gene matches: 6. Germline V gives CDR1 SGHAT, CDR2 FQNNGV. CDR3: CASSGGLVLAKNIQYF. The CDR3 region has the DNA TGTGCCAGCAGCGGGGGACTAGTCTTAGCCAAAAACATTCAGTACTTC.

The chain combines TRBV10-3 with TRBJ2-1, with TRBD2 matching over 11 bases. This CDR3 region has 13 residues. Germline trimming cut 11 bases from V and 7 bases from J; bases unmatched to any gene: 7. Germline-derived CDR1 and CDR2 are ENHRY and SYGVKD. The CDR3 bases are TGTGCCGTGCGGACTAGCGGGTGGAATGAGCAGTTCTTC. This codes for CAVRTSGWNEQFF.

This clone showed up just once. V is TRBV9 and J is TRBJ2-3, with D unresolved. The length of the CDR3 is 12 residues. Germline V gene lookup returns CDR1 SGDLS and CDR2 YYNGEE. V was trimmed by 4 bases and J by 0 bases, leaving 3 bases between them. Here the CDR3 DNA reads TGTGCCAGCAGCTCTAGCACAGATACGCAGTATTTT. It specifies CASSSSTDTQYF.

This sequence joins TRBV2 and TRBJ1-5; TRBD1 matches at 12 bases. The germline V gene has CDR1 SNHLY and CDR2 FYNNEI. The CDR3 is made up of 17 amino acids. Losses at the gene ends were 8 bases for V and 5 bases for J; bases not matched to a gene: 13. The CDR3 reads CASSLGQGARMYQPQHF. The CDR3 coding sequence is TGTGCCAGCTCCCTGGGACAGGGGGCGCGGATGTATCAGCCCCAGCATTTT.

The chain carries TRBV18 and TRBJ1-4; the D gene is possibly TRBD1 (5 bases). Germline CDR1 is KGHSH and CDR2 is LQKENI. The CDR3 loop spans 13 amino acids. V lost 8 bases, J lost 7 bases, and 14 bases lay in between. The CDR3 DNA reads as TGTGCCAGCGCCTTCCGGGGGTTTGAAAAACTGTTTTTT. It is translated as CASAFRGFEKLFF.

The chain has TRBV4-3 and TRBJ2-3, with 7 bases identical to TRBD2. Trimming took 2 bases from V and 0 from J; bases not matched to a gene: 17. Germline V gene data show CDR1 as LGHNA and CDR2 as YSLEER. The CDR3 is made up of 20 amino acids. The CDR3 bases are TGCGCCAGCAGCCAACGATTAACTAGCGAGCTGGTTACTAGCACAGATACGCAGTATTTT. Protein sequence: CASSQRLTSELVTSTDTQYF.

The chain joins TRBV4-1 to TRBJ1-1; the D is unclear. V lost 4 bases and J lost 3, with 18 bases in between. The length of the CDR3 is 16 residues. Germline CDR1 and CDR2: MGHRA and YSYEKL. In nucleotides, the CDR3 is TGCGCCAGCAGCCCTCAACCTAACAGCTATTACACTGAAGCTTTCTTT. Amino acids: CASSPQPNSYYTEAFF.

The chain combines TRBV5-6 with TRBJ2-2, with TRBD1 matching over 11 bases. The CDR3 contains 16 residues. In germline, CDR1 is SGHDT, CDR2 YYEEEE. The J segment lost 5 bases and the V segment lost 6 bases, leaving 9 bases of the junction unmatched. DNA for the CDR3: TGTGCCAGCACCCAAACCGGGACAGGGGGGACCGGGGAGCTGTTTTTT. Its protein is CASTQTGTGGTGELFF.

This chain connects TRBV7-9 to TRBJ2-2; 9 bases match TRBD2. This CDR3 region has 17 residues. Per germline, CDR1 SEHNR and CDR2 FQNEAQ (reference sequence). V lost 5 bases to trimming and J lost 2 bases; unmatched junction nucleotides: 9. The CDR3 spells CASSVHPAGGNTGELFF. The CDR3 DNA reads as TGTGCCAGCAGCGTCCACCCAGCGGGAGGCAACACCGGGGAGCTGTTTTTT. Full variable domain (outside the CDR3, taken from reference TRBV7-9 and TRBJ2-2): DTGVSQNPRHKITKRGQNVTFRCDPISEHNRLYWYRQTLGQGPEFLTYFQNEAQLEKSRLLSDRFSAERPKGSFSTLEIQRTEQGDSAMYLCASSVHPAGGNTGELFFGEGSRLTVL.

The V gene is TRBV7-9, the J gene TRBJ1-1; D not resolved. V was clipped by 1 base and J by 0 bases, with 12 bases between them. CDR1 is SEHNR, CDR2 FQNEAQ, per germline (reference sequence). The CDR3 has 16 amino acids. The CDR3 DNA reads as TGTGCCAGCAGCTTAGTTTCCCAGTTCATGAACACTGAAGCTTTCTTT. This codes for CASSLVSQFMNTEAFF.

The chain uses TRBV18 and TRBJ1-3, with D hard to call. The V and J ends lost 2 bases and 2 bases respectively, with 13 bases between them. This CDR3 has 16 residues. The germline gives CDR1 KGHSH, CDR2 LQKENI. CDR3 nucleotide sequence: TGTGCCAGCTCACCAGGGCTTCCAGGCGCTGGAAACACCATATATTTT. Translation gives CASSPGLPGAGNTIYF.

J is TRBJ2-3 and V is TRBV7-9; 8 positions match TRBD2. The trim removed 5 bases at V and 6 bases at J, leaving 1 base unmatched. This CDR3 is 12 amino acids long. CDR1 and CDR2 (germline): SEHNR, FQNEAQ (reference sequence). CDR3 protein: CASSPGGDTQYF. The CDR3 nucleotides read TGTGCCAGCAGCCCGGGGGGGGATACGCAGTATTTT.